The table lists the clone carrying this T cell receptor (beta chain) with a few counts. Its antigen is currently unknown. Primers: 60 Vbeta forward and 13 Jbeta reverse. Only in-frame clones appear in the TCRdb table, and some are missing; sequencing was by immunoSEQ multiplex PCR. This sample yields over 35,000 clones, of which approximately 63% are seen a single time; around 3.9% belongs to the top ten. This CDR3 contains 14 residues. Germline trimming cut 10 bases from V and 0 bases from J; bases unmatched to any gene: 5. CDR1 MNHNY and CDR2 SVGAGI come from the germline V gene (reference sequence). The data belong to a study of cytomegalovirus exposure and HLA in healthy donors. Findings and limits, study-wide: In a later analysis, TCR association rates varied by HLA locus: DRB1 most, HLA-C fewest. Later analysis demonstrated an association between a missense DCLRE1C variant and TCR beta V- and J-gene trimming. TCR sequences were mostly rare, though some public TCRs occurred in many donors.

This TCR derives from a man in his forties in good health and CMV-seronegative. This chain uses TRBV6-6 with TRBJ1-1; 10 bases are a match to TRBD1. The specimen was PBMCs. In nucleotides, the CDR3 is TGTGCCACCGGGACAGGGGACATGAACACTGAAGCTTTCTTT. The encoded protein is CATGTGDMNTEAFF.